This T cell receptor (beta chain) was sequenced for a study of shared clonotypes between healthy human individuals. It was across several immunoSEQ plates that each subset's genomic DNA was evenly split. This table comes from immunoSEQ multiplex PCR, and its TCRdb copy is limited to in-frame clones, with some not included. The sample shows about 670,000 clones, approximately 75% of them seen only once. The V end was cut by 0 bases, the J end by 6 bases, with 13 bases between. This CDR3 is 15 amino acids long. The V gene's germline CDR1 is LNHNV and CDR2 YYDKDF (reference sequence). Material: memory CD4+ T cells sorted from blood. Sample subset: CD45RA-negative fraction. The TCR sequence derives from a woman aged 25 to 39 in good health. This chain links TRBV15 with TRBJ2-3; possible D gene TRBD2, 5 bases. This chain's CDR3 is CATSRETTQLDTQYF. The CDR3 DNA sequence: TGTGCCACCAGCAGAGAGACTACCCAGTTGGATACGCAGTATTTT.